Listed below are T cell receptor beta chains from one sample, sequenced in a study of shared clonotypes between healthy human individuals. Clones were sequenced by immunoSEQ multiplex PCR, and TCRdb holds only the in-frame ones, with some missing. The sample consists of hundreds of thousands of clones, about 95% of them appearing once. Sequences were obtained from naive CD4+ T cells sorted from blood. Source of these receptors: a woman aged 25 to 45 in good health. Each CDR3 is given with its conserved first and last residue. Fields, in order: V gene, D gene, J gene, clone size, CDR3 DNA, CDR3 protein. D genes are given only for firm matches. Some rows mark clone size as missing; the rest say once, few, many or name a class of expanded clone.

TRBV5-1	NA	TRBJ1-3	NA	TGCGCCAGCAGCTTGATCTCCTCTCCTGGAAACACCATATATTTT	CASSLISSPGNTIYF
TRBV25-1	NA	TRBJ2-3	once	TGTGCCAGCAGTGAATGGAGGGAGCCGGCAGATACGCAGTATTTT	CASSEWREPADTQYF
TRBV6-1	TRBD1	TRBJ2-5	NA	TGTGCCAGCAGGGCCCGGGACAGGGCAGAGACCCAGTACTTC	CASRARDRAETQYF
TRBV6-6	NA	TRBJ2-1	NA	TGTGCCAGCAGTGGCCGGGTCGGGAATGAGCAGTTCTTC	CASSGRVGNEQFF
TRBV10-1	TRBD2	TRBJ2-7	NA	TGCGCCAGCAGTGAGGGACTAGCGGGCTACGAGCAGTACTTC	CASSEGLAGYEQYF
TRBV11-3	NA	TRBJ2-3	NA	TGTGCCATCCTAGTGGGGGCTCGGAACACAGATACGCAGTATTTT	CAILVGARNTDTQYF
TRBV11-1	TRBD2	TRBJ2-7	NA	TGTGCCAGCAGCCCGTTGGGCGGGAGCTCCTACGAGCAGTACTTC	CASSPLGGSSYEQYF
TRBV11-2	TRBD2	TRBJ2-7	NA	TGTGCCGTAACTAGCTCGGGAGGGCTTTACGAGCAGTACTTC	CAVTSSGGLYEQYF
TRBV28	NA	TRBJ1-1	NA	TGTGCCAGCAGCTTTAGGCCCCCAGGTAGGACTGAAGCTTTCTTT	CASSFRPPGRTEAFF
TRBV6-5	NA	TRBJ2-1	NA	TGTGCCAGCAGTTACTATCCCCTCGATGAGCAGTTCTTC	CASSYYPLDEQFF
TRBV7-8	NA	TRBJ1-4	NA	TGTGCCAGCAGCACACGGACGAGAACTAATGAAAAACTGTTTTTT	CASSTRTRTNEKLFF
TRBV2	NA	TRBJ1-1	NA	TGTGCCAGCAGAGTTCTGGAGCAGGGTAACACTGAAGCTTTCTTT	CASRVLEQGNTEAFF
TRBV30	NA	TRBJ2-2	NA	TGTGCCTGGAGTCCTCTGAGCGGGCTGGTTACCGGGGAGCTGTTTTTT	CAWSPLSGLVTGELFF
TRBV19	NA	TRBJ1-5	once	TGTGCCAGTAGTTTTGACGGACAGAGCAATCAGCCCCAGCATTTT	CASSFDGQSNQPQHF
TRBV7-8	TRBD2	TRBJ2-7	NA	TGTGCCAGCAGCTTAGCGGGGCAGGGACTATCCTACGAGCAGTACTTC	CASSLAGQGLSYEQYF
TRBV5-1	NA	TRBJ2-7	NA	TGCGCCAGCTCAACTAGGCCGTCCTCCGAGCAGTACTTC	CASSTRPSSEQYF
TRBV28	NA	TRBJ1-2	NA	TGTGCCAGCAGTCCAGGGACCTATGGCTACACCTTC	CASSPGTYGYTF
TRBV5-6	TRBD1	TRBJ1-2	NA	TGTGCCAGCAGCCCATGGGACAGGAAGTTGGTGGGTGGCTACACCTTC	CASSPWDRKLVGGYTF
TRBV27	NA	TRBJ1-2	NA	TGTGCCAGCAGTCTAGGCGGGGGACGGTACTATGGCTACACCTTC	CASSLGGGRYYGYTF
TRBV28	NA	TRBJ1-1	NA	TGTGCCAGCACACCGCTCTTATCGGGCGTGAACACTGAAGCTTTCTTT	CASTPLLSGVNTEAFF
TRBV28	TRBD2	TRBJ2-7	NA	TGTGCCAGCAGTTGGAGGCGGGAGGGCCACTATTACGAGCAGTACTTC	CASSWRREGHYYEQYF
TRBV5-8	NA	TRBJ1-1	NA	TGTGCCAGCAGCTTGCTGGTCATGAACACTGAAGCTTTCTTT	CASSLLVMNTEAFF
TRBV27	TRBD2	TRBJ2-7	NA	TGTGCCAGCGGGAAGGTCCTAGCGGGAGGGCGGGCCGAGCAGTACTTC	CASGKVLAGGRAEQYF
TRBV11-2	NA	TRBJ2-1	NA	TGTGCCAGCAGCTCGTCGCGGCGGTACAATGAGCAGTTCTTC	CASSSSRRYNEQFF
TRBV7-8	NA	TRBJ1-5	NA	TGTGCCAGCAGCTTGGCCAGGGGATTTGGTCAGCCCCAGCATTTT	CASSLARGFGQPQHF
TRBV28	TRBD1	TRBJ1-5	NA	TGTGCCAGCAGTTTCGGGACAGGGCAGTTGGGGCGCAATCAGCCCCAGCATTTT	CASSFGTGQLGRNQPQHF
TRBV7-9	NA	TRBJ1-5	NA	TGTGCCAGCGCAAATAGCAATCAGCCCCAGCATTTT	CASANSNQPQHF
TRBV6-1	NA	TRBJ1-5	NA	TGTGCCAGCAGTGACACAGGGACTCAGCCCCAGCATTTT	CASSDTGTQPQHF
TRBV18	TRBD1	TRBJ2-7	NA	TGTGCCAGCTCACTGCCGGGACAGGGAGACTACGAGCAGTACTTC	CASSLPGQGDYEQYF
TRBV11-2	NA	TRBJ1-4	NA	TGTGCCAGCAGCTTTGGACAGAATGAAAAACTGTTTTTT	CASSFGQNEKLFF
TRBV5-1	NA	TRBJ2-6	NA	TGCGCCAGCAGCTTGCAGGGCTCTGGGGCCAACGTCCTGACTTTC	CASSLQGSGANVLTF
TRBV28	NA	TRBJ1-1	NA	TGTGCCAGCAGTCAAGCCCGAGCTAGAAACACTGAAGCTTTCTTT	CASSQARARNTEAFF
TRBV11-2	NA	TRBJ2-5	NA	TGTGCCAGCAGCCCACCCGGGGTAGCGGAAGAGACCCAGTACTTC	CASSPPGVAEETQYF
TRBV28	NA	TRBJ1-2	NA	TGTGCCAGCAGTTTAGGGTCCGACTATGGCTACACCTTC	CASSLGSDYGYTF
TRBV7-9	TRBD1	TRBJ2-7	NA	TGTGCCAGCACCGGGACAGGGGTCTCCTACGAGCAGTACTTC	CASTGTGVSYEQYF
TRBV6-5	NA	TRBJ2-3	NA	TGTGCCAGCAGTCCACACCGGGCAGATACGCAGTATTTT	CASSPHRADTQYF
TRBV19	NA	TRBJ2-1	NA	TGTGCCAGTAGTCAAACTATCAGTGACAATGAGCAGTTCTTC	CASSQTISDNEQFF
TRBV5-1	TRBD1	TRBJ2-7	NA	TGCGCCAGCTCCAGGGGGCCGTCGATTCAGTCCTACGAGCAGTACTTC	CASSRGPSIQSYEQYF
TRBV9	NA	TRBJ2-5	NA	TGTGCCAGCAGCGTAGCTCCCCAAGAGACCCAGTACTTC	CASSVAPQETQYF
TRBV19	NA	TRBJ1-2	few	TGTGCCAGTAGTATAGAGGGGAGTCATGGCTACACCTTC	CASSIEGSHGYTF
TRBV5-1	TRBD2	TRBJ2-1	NA	TGCGCCAGCAGCTTCCAGGTTAGCGGGAGTGGGAATGAGCAGTTCTTC	CASSFQVSGSGNEQFF
TRBV25-1	NA	TRBJ2-2	NA	TGTGCCAGCAGTGCCAGGTCTACCGGGGAGCTGTTTTTT	CASSARSTGELFF
TRBV27	TRBD1	TRBJ2-7	NA	TGTGCCAGCAGTTTATCGGGACAGGTGTCCTACGAGCAGTACTTC	CASSLSGQVSYEQYF
TRBV5-1	NA	TRBJ2-2	NA	TGCGCCAGCAGCTTGGCCAGTAAGGGCGGTACCGGGGAGCTGTTTTTT	CASSLASKGGTGELFF
TRBV5-8	TRBD1	TRBJ1-6	NA	TGTGCCAGCAGGTGGGACAGGGGCGTCTATAATTCACCCCTCCACTTT	CASRWDRGVYNSPLHF
TRBV5-6	NA	TRBJ2-7	NA	TGTGCCAGCAGCTTGGGGGAGACTGGCCGATCCTACGAGCAGTACTTC	CASSLGETGRSYEQYF
TRBV12-5	NA	TRBJ2-2	NA	TGTGCTAGTGGTTCGGAGGTTACCGGGGAGCTGTTTTTT	CASGSEVTGELFF
TRBV19	NA	TRBJ2-7	NA	TGTGCCAGTAGCCCAGGGGCGTATAGCTCCTACGAGCAGTACTTC	CASSPGAYSSYEQYF
TRBV28	TRBD1	TRBJ1-2	NA	TGTGCCAGCAGTGGACAGGGAAGAGGCTACACCTTC	CASSGQGRGYTF
TRBV19	NA	TRBJ2-1	NA	TGTGCCAGTAGTAGAAACCCCACTTCCTACAATGAGCAGTTCTTC	CASSRNPTSYNEQFF
TRBV18	NA	TRBJ1-3	NA	TGTGCCAGCTCACCCGGCGAAGGAAATACCATATATTTT	CASSPGEGNTIYF
TRBV15	TRBD1	TRBJ1-4	NA	TGTGCCACCAGCAGGTCCGGGACAGGGGATGAAAAACTGTTTTTT	CATSRSGTGDEKLFF
TRBV7-5	NA	TRBJ2-7	NA	TGTGTCAGAAGCTATAGGAGCCGACAGGGCAAGGCCAGGCCGTACTTC	CVRSYRSRQGKARPYF
TRBV21-1	NA	TRBJ2-5	NA	TGTGCCAGCAGCACCCAGGGGCAAGAGACCCAGTACTTC	CASSTQGQETQYF
TRBV18	NA	TRBJ2-2	NA	TGTGCCAGCTCACCATCCTCGTGGAACACCGGGGAGCTGTTTTTT	CASSPSSWNTGELFF
TRBV5-4	TRBD2	TRBJ2-1	NA	TGTGCCAGCAGCGACGGGACACTAGCGGGAGGGAGGTCCTACAATGAGCAGTTCTTC	CASSDGTLAGGRSYNEQFF
TRBV7-6	TRBD1	TRBJ2-1	once	TGTGCCAGCAGCCCCAGACAGGGGGCAGGCAATGAGCAGTTCTTC	CASSPRQGAGNEQFF
TRBV6-5	TRBD2	TRBJ2-3	NA	TGTGCCAGCAGTTCCTTAGCGGGAGCGGTCGCAGATACGCAGTATTTT	CASSSLAGAVADTQYF